The following is a TCR beta chain sequence with its context. CDR1 is MNHEY and CDR2 is SVGAGI in the germline V gene. The CDR3 loop spans 16 amino acids. V was trimmed by 1 base and J by 4 bases, leaving 13 bases between them. Measured with immunoSEQ multiplex PCR; TCRdb has only the in-frame clones, and not every one. The sample has about 150,000 clones, roughly nine tenths seen once. This sample stems from a study of T cell responses to AZD1222 COVID-19 vaccine. This sequence originates from an adult in good health. This sample comprised peripheral blood, obtained on day 0 of AZD1222 vaccination. The genes are TRBV6-5 and TRBJ1-4; tentatively, D is TRBD1 (5 bases). In DNA, the CDR3 is TGTGCCAGCAGTTACTTTTCCGGGACCTTTAATGAAAAACTGTTTTTT. Translation: CASSYFSGTFNEKLFF.